Below are 22 T cell receptor beta chains sequenced from a single sample in a study of blood T cell repertoires in COVID-19. Sequenced by immunoSEQ multiplex PCR; TCRdb stores in-frame clones only, minus some. The table lists 110,000 to 150,000 clones, almost 80% of them singletons, with over 8.5% in the top ten. Sequenced input: peripheral blood. These receptors were obtained from a man aged 45-65 years with active or convalescent COVID-19.

For this clone: Its ends do not fully match the called genes, so a read error is possible. The gene calls are TRBV29-1 and TRBJ1-5; 7 nucleotides agree with TRBD1. The CDR3 has 13 amino acids. Germline V gene sequence: CDR1 SQVTM, CDR2 ANQGSEA. DNA for the CDR3: TGCAGCGTCGAAGGGGACAGTCATCAGCCCCAGCATTTT. Its translation: CSVEGDSHQPQHF.

The rearrangement links TRBV19 to TRBJ2-7; 10 nucleotides line up with TRBD2. With V trimmed by 4 bases and J by 2 bases, 8 bases remained unmatched. CDR3 length: 16 residues. Germline values: CDR1 LNHDA, CDR2 SQIVND (reference sequence). This CDR3 is CASSKEGLASAYEQYF. Here the CDR3 DNA reads TGTGCCAGTAGTAAGGAGGGACTAGCGAGCGCCTACGAGCAGTACTTC.

CDR3 nucleotide sequence: TGTGCCAGCAGCCAGGACAGCTACGAGCAGTACTTC. This gives the protein CASSQDSYEQYF. The chain carries TRBV9 and TRBJ2-7; weak D call: TRBD1 (6 bases). The ends were cut back, 4 bases at V and 3 bases at J, with 8 bases in the middle. The length of the CDR3 is 12 residues. Germline V CDR1 and CDR2: SGDLS, YYNGEE.

The CDR3 region has the DNA TGTGCCAGCAGCGTATTGGGGCAGGGGATTTCCTACAATGAGCAGTTCTTC. Translated, it gives CASSVLGQGISYNEQFF. The rearrangement uses TRBV9 and TRBJ2-1; D is possibly TRBD1 (6 bases). Trimming removed 1 base from V and 1 base from J, with 15 bases in between. CDR1 is SGDLS and CDR2 is YYNGEE in the germline V gene. The CDR3 length is 17 residues.

This clone came up a few times. The V call is TRBV27, the J call TRBJ2-5, with 7 nucleotides matching TRBD2. The V gene's germline CDR1 is MNHEY and CDR2 SMNVEV (reference sequence). V was pared by 3 bases and J by 4 bases, with 8 bases of the junction left unmatched. The CDR3 covers 15 residues. The chain's CDR3 is CASSFGTSVGETQYF. CDR3 bases: TGTGCCAGCAGTTTTGGAACTAGCGTAGGAGAGACCCAGTACTTC.

This clone was picked up one time. The rearrangement links TRBV21-1 to TRBJ1-1. TRBV21-1 is shown as a pseudogene. The length of the CDR3 is 16 residues. As DNA, the CDR3 is TGTGCCAGCAGCCCACGGGGGGGGCTGGCGAACACTGAAGCTTTCTTT. Translation: CASSPRGGLANTEAFF.

This clone was found once. This chain links TRBV7-8 with TRBJ2-1, with 9 bases lining up with TRBD2. Germline V gene sequence: CDR1 SGHVS, CDR2 FQNEAQ. J lost 3 bases, V lost 0 bases, and 3 bases had no gene match. This CDR3 has 16 residues. As DNA, the CDR3 is TGTGCCAGCAGCTTAGCGGCTAGCGGGATCTACAATGAGCAGTTCTTC. Amino acids: CASSLAASGIYNEQFF.

This chain uses TRBV20-1 with TRBJ1-1; D is uncertain. Trimming pared 5 bases from V and 11 bases from J, leaving 12 bases between. Germline CDR1 reads DFQATT; CDR2 reads SNEGSKA (reference sequence). This CDR3 has 10 amino acids. The CDR3 DNA follows: TGCAGTGCTTCCCTGACGGGGGCTTTCTTT. Translating it yields CSASLTGAFF.

The chain recombines TRBV29-1 with TRBJ2-3; D is uncertain. V lost 2 bases to trimming and J lost 1 base, with 7 bases between them. This CDR3 is 13 amino acids long. CDR1 is SQVTM and CDR2 is ANQGSEA in the germline V gene. The CDR3 spells CSVEWSGTDTQYF. DNA of the CDR3: TGCAGCGTTGAATGGTCGGGCACAGATACGCAGTATTTT.

The rearrangement joins TRBV7-2 to TRBJ1-1; TRBD1 agrees at 8 bases. Looked up from germline, CDR1 is SGHTA and CDR2 is FQGNSA. CDR3 length: 15 residues. V trimming: 1 base; J trimming: 5 bases; junction bases outside the gene matches: 6. As DNA, the CDR3 is TGTGCCAGCAGCTTAGGGGGACAGGTGGGGACTGAAGCTTTCTTT. Its protein is CASSLGGQVGTEAFF.

In its sample, this clone was seen once. At the DNA level, this CDR3 is encoded by other sequences in the same sample as well. The chain employs TRBV30 and TRBJ2-2; TRBD2 matches 14 bases. V dropped 3 bases and J dropped 4; count of bases not matched to a gene: 4. Germline loops: CDR1 GTSNPN, CDR2 SVGIG (reference sequence). CDR3 size: 16 residues. The CDR3, as DNA: TGTGCCTGGAGGGGACTAGCGGGAGCGAGCACCGGGGAGCTGTTTTTT. This codes for CAWRGLAGASTGELFF.

V gene TRBV19 combines with J gene TRBJ2-1, with 9 bases matching TRBD1. Germline V gene lookup returns CDR1 LNHDA and CDR2 SQIVND (reference sequence). This CDR3 spans 15 amino acids. The J segment lost 5 bases and the V segment lost 3 bases, leaving 5 bases of the junction unmatched. CDR3 amino acids: CASSMGTGRDNEQFF. The CDR3 nucleotides are TGTGCCAGTAGTATGGGGACAGGGAGGGACAATGAGCAGTTCTTC.

The chain joins TRBV5-1 to TRBJ2-7; possibly TRBD1 for D (5 bases). The V gene's germline CDR1 is SGHRS and CDR2 YFSETQ. V dropped 3 bases and J dropped 1 base, with 14 bases sitting between them. This CDR3 comprises 15 residues. As DNA, the CDR3 is TGCGCCAGCAGCTCCCTCAGGGCCCGTTCCTACGAGCAGTACTTC. It is translated as CASSSLRARSYEQYF.

The chain has TRBV18 and TRBJ2-7, with D perhaps matching TRBD2 (5 bases). V was cut by 2 bases and J by 0 bases, with 8 bases left in between. The CDR3 is 14 amino acids. Per germline, CDR1 KGHSH and CDR2 LQKENI. The CDR3 is CASSPGLDSYEQYF. The CDR3 nucleotides are TGTGCCAGCTCACCAGGACTGGACTCCTACGAGCAGTACTTC.

The chain joins TRBV18 to TRBJ2-5, with D perhaps matching TRBD2 (5 bases). Germline V gene data show CDR1 as KGHSH and CDR2 as LQKENI. V was shortened by 3 bases and J by 2 bases, with 13 bases between the two germline ends. The CDR3 runs 15 residues. The CDR3 region has the DNA TGTGCCAGCTCACCTACGGTTAGAGGGCAAGAGACCCAGTACTTC. The encoded protein is CASSPTVRGQETQYF.

The chain couples TRBV3-1 (or the pseudogene TRBV3-2) to TRBJ1-1; D unclear. The germline V gene has CDR1 LGHDT and CDR2 YNNKEL (reference sequence). The CDR3 consists of 13 residues. V dropped 4 bases and J dropped 1 base, with 7 bases sitting between them. CDR3 amino acids: CASSPSGNTEAFF. The CDR3 DNA is TGTGCCAGCAGCCCCTCCGGGAACACTGAAGCTTTCTTT.

V and J are TRBV10-3 and TRBJ1-4; TRBD1 matches at 8 bases. The CDR3 is made up of 14 amino acids. The germline V gene has CDR1 ENHRY and CDR2 SYGVKD. The trim removed 3 bases at V and 5 bases at J, leaving 2 bases unmatched. The CDR3: CAISDGQGNEKLFF. The CDR3 region has the DNA TGTGCCATCAGTGACGGACAGGGAAATGAAAAACTGTTTTTT.

This clone was recorded only once. The chain couples TRBV3-1 (or the pseudogene TRBV3-2) to TRBJ2-7; 8 bases line up with TRBD1. V was pared by 6 bases and J by 7 bases, with 5 bases of the junction left unmatched. The germline V gene has CDR1 LGHDT and CDR2 YNNKEL (reference sequence). The CDR3 is made up of 12 amino acids. CDR3 protein: CASRDRAREQYF. Written as DNA, the CDR3 is TGTGCCAGCAGGGACAGGGCTCGAGAGCAGTACTTC.

V and J are TRBV14 and TRBJ2-7; D may be TRBD2 (6 bases). Trimming stripped 4 bases from V and 1 base from J, with 11 bases between. The CDR3 runs to 14 residues. CDR1 SGHDN and CDR2 FVKESK come from the germline V gene. In nucleotides, the CDR3 is TGTGCCAGCAGCCTGTACCGGGGGTCCTACGAGCAGTACTTC. It translates to CASSLYRGSYEQYF. The full variable domain, its missing parts supplied by reference TRBV14 and TRBJ2-7, is EAGVTQFPSHSVIEKGQTVTLRCDPISGHDNLYWYRRVMGKEIKFLLHFVKESKQDESGMPNNRFLAERTGGTYSTLKVQPAELEDSGVYFCASSLYRGSYEQYFGPGTRLTVT.

This clone occurred once. The rearrangement uses TRBV30 and TRBJ2-3, with a possible D match to TRBD2 (5 bases). The CDR3 consists of 13 residues. Trimming cost V 2 bases and J 2 bases, with 8 bases left between them. Germline V CDR1 and CDR2: GTSNPN, SVGIG (reference sequence). This chain's CDR3 is CAWSPGNTDTQYF. CDR3 nucleotides: TGTGCCTGGAGTCCGGGGAACACAGATACGCAGTATTTT. Based on the CDR3 plus reference TRBV30 and TRBJ2-3, the full variable domain is SQTIHQWPATLVQPVGSPLSLECTVEGTSNPNLYWYRQAAGRGLQLLFYSVGIGQISSEVPQNLSASRPQDRQFILSSKKLLLSDSGFYLCAWSPGNTDTQYFGPGTRLTVL.

The chain joins TRBV29-1 to TRBJ1-2; 7 positions match TRBD1. CDR1 is SQVTM and CDR2 is ANQGSEA in the germline V gene. This CDR3 contains 13 residues. V was clipped by 7 bases and J by 7 bases; unmatched bases: 12. DNA for the CDR3: TGCAGCGGACTTCTCGTGACAGGGACTGGCTACACCTTC. Translating gives CSGLLVTGTGYTF.

The chain is built from TRBV5-1 and TRBJ2-7, with 7 bases identical to TRBD1. V lost 4 bases, J lost 0 bases, and 13 bases stayed unmatched. This CDR3 has 17 residues. Germline V gene lookup returns CDR1 SGHRS and CDR2 YFSETQ. CDR3 region: CASSRRDSSFSSYEQYF. CDR3 bases: TGCGCCAGCAGCCGACGGGACAGTTCCTTTAGCTCCTACGAGCAGTACTTC.